The 2 T cell receptor beta chains reported below all come from one sample, sequenced in a study of identical twins. TCRdb reprocessed the 5' RACE reads with MiXCR, giving one entry per CDR3 protein. The sample includes approximately 700,000 distinct CDR3 sequences, approximately 18% seen only once; the top ten take about 12%. A further study also used this sample, focusing on T cells expressing NK-cell markers.

The specimen was PBMCs. These receptors were collected from a woman aged 18-30 years in good health.

This chain connects TRBV27 to TRBJ1-1, with 7 bases aligning to TRBD1. This CDR3 spans 14 amino acids. Germline lookup yields CDR1 MNHEY and CDR2 SMNVEV (reference sequence). The V segment lost 2 bases and the J segment 5 bases; nucleotides outside the gene matches: 5. The CDR3 spells CASSLEDRRTEAFF. CDR3 DNA: TGTGCCAGCAGTTTAGAGGACAGGCGGACTGAAGCTTTCTTT.

The V call is TRBV7-2, the J call TRBJ2-1; D gene ambiguous. CDR1 SGHTA and CDR2 FQGNSA come from the germline V gene. V lost 5 bases to trimming and J lost 8 bases, with 22 bases between them. The CDR3 covers 16 residues. The CDR3 protein is CASSVDRAPGVDEQFF. The CDR3 region has the DNA TGTGCCAGCAGCGTAGACCGGGCCCCCGGAGTTGATGAGCAGTTCTTC.